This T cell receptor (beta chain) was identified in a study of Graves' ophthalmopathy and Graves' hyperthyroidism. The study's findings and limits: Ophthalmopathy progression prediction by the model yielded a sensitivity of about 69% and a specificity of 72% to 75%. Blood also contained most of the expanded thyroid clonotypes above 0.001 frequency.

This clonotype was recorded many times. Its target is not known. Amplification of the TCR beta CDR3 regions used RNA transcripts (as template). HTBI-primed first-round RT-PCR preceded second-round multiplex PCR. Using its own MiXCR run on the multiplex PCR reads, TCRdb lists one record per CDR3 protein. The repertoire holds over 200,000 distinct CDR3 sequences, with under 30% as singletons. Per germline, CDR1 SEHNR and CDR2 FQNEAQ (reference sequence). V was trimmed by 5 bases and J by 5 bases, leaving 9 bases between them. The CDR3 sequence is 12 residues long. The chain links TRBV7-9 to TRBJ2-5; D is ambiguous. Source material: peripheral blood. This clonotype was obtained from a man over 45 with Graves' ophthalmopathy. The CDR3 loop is CASSPTWETQYF. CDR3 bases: TGTGCCAGCAGCCCAACGTGGGAGACCCAGTACTTC.